Following are 27 T cell receptor beta chains from one sample sequenced in a study of regulatory T cells in long-lasting Graves disease. Documented time point: persistent/refractory GD, antithyroid drugs over 5 years with positive TRAb. RNA extracted from PBMCs served as the sequencing template. Construction of TCR beta libraries relied on iRepertoire HTBI primers and on Arm-PCR targeting CDR3 regions. TCRdb redid the calling of the multiplex PCR reads with MiXCR, one entry per CDR3 protein. Here the sample spans roughly 470,000 distinct CDR3 sequences, around 20% being singletons. Sequences were derived from peripheral blood mononuclear cells (PBMCs), sampled when the disease was refractory, from a patient treated with antithyroid drugs. The receptors here all came from a female donor with Graves disease.

This clonotype occurred many times. This chain links TRBV6-1 with TRBJ1-4; a weak D match, TRBD1 (6 bases). The V gene lost 4 bases and the J gene lost 4 bases, with 13 bases spanning the gap. Per germline, CDR1 MNHNS and CDR2 SASEGT. The CDR3 loop spans 15 amino acids. The CDR3 nucleotides are TGTGCCAGCAGTGGAGCGACAGGACGTAATGAAAAACTGTTTTTT. Residues: CASSGATGRNEKLFF.

The V and J genes are TRBV6-1 and TRBJ2-7, with 12 bases identical to TRBD2. Germline-derived CDR1 and CDR2 are MNHNS and SASEGT. The CDR3 runs 16 residues. The V gene end was trimmed by 6 bases and the J gene end by 1 base; junction bases not matched to a gene: 7. The CDR3 nucleotides are TGTGCCAGCAGGCCCGGGACTAGCGGGCCATCCTACGAGCAGTACTTC. Residues: CASRPGTSGPSYEQYF.

The sample holds many counts of this clonotype. The V and J genes are TRBV6-1 and TRBJ2-7; D is undetermined. The length of the CDR3 is 12 residues. The ends were cut back, 2 bases at V and 3 bases at J, with 5 bases in the middle. Looked up from germline, CDR1 is MNHNS and CDR2 is SASEGT. The CDR3, as DNA: TGTGCCAGCAGTGAACAGAGCTACGAGCAGTACTTC. Its protein is CASSEQSYEQYF.

The gene calls are TRBV5-1 and TRBJ1-6, with no clear D. Trimming removed 1 base at V and 14 bases at J, with 10 bases between. Germline V gives CDR1 SGHRS, CDR2 YFSETQ. The CDR3 is 12 amino acids. The CDR3 DNA sequence: TGCGCCAGCAGCTTGAGCGGGGTAACCCTCCACTTT. Translated: CASSLSGVTLHF.

This clonotype has at least ten counts. For the CDR3, the DNA is TGTGCCAGCAGCCGGGGCGGGGGTCACACTGAAGCTTTCTTT. Residues: CASSRGGGHTEAFF. This chain joins TRBV28 and TRBJ1-1; D is perhaps TRBD1 (5 bases). The CDR3 is made up of 14 amino acids. V was shortened by 6 bases and J by 3 bases, with 14 bases between the two germline ends. From germline, CDR1 is MDHEN and CDR2 SYDVKM.

The rearrangement joins TRBV5-1 to TRBJ2-3, with TRBD2 as a possible D gene (5 bases). The germline CDR1 and CDR2 sequences are SGHRS and YFSETQ. The CDR3 totals 16 residues. V was cut by 2 bases and J by 0 bases, with 13 bases left in between. The CDR3: CASSFARGTSTDTQYF. Written as DNA, the CDR3 is TGCGCCAGCAGCTTCGCCCGGGGAACTAGCACAGATACGCAGTATTTT.

This clonotype was seen more than once but under ten times. The rearrangement uses TRBV25-1 and TRBJ2-5; no clear D gene. This CDR3 contains 12 residues. The V and J ends lost 2 bases and 5 bases respectively, with 6 bases between them. Germline lookup yields CDR1 MGHDK and CDR2 SYGVNS. CDR3 nucleotide sequence: TGTGCCAGCAGTGAAGGATCTGAGACCCAGTACTTC. Its translation is CASSEGSETQYF.

At least ten counts were recorded for this clonotype. V gene TRBV12-3 or TRBV12-4 combines with J gene TRBJ1-2; TRBD1 agrees at 9 bases. J lost 5 bases, V lost 8 bases, and 9 bases had no gene match. The CDR3 runs 14 residues. The CDR3 nucleotides read TGTGCCAGCTTGCAGGGGACAGGGAGTTATGGCTACACCTTC. This sequence encodes CASLQGTGSYGYTF.

The table lists this clonotype with many counts. The J gene is TRBJ1-5, the V gene TRBV6-1; the D is unclear. The germline gives CDR1 MNHNS, CDR2 SASEGT. Trimming left V 2 bases short and J 2 bases short, with 7 bases between. CDR3 size: 14 residues. The CDR3 reads CASSERQGNQPQHF. The CDR3 region has the DNA TGTGCCAGCAGTGAACGGCAAGGCAATCAGCCCCAGCATTTT.

The chain has TRBV9 and TRBJ1-1; 10 nucleotides match TRBD1. Germline assignment: CDR1 SGDLS and CDR2 YYNGEE. With 3 bases clipped from V and 6 bases from J, the junction kept 5 bases outside the gene matches. CDR3 length equals 14 residues. CDR3 protein: CASSGTGGTPEAFF. Here the CDR3 DNA reads TGTGCCAGCAGCGGGACAGGGGGAACTCCTGAAGCTTTCTTT.

This clonotype has ten or more counts. The genes are TRBV28 and TRBJ2-7, with 10 bases aligning to TRBD1. With 3 bases clipped from V and 0 bases from J, the junction kept 11 bases outside the gene matches. The germline V gene encodes CDR1 MDHEN and CDR2 SYDVKM. This CDR3 contains 18 residues. The CDR3 sequence is CASSFPGRTGGPSYEQYF. DNA for the CDR3: TGTGCCAGCAGTTTCCCCGGTAGGACAGGGGGACCCTCCTACGAGCAGTACTTC.

Ten or more counts support this clonotype. The chain carries TRBV2 and TRBJ2-5; D unresolved. This CDR3 region has 11 residues. Germline CDR1 reads SNHLY; CDR2 reads FYNNEI. Trimming cost V 7 bases and J 3 bases, with 6 bases left between them. CDR3 sequence (DNA): TGTGCCAGCATGACGGAAGAGACCCAGTACTTC. Protein sequence: CASMTEETQYF.

This clonotype came up a few times. The chain employs TRBV11-2 and TRBJ1-5; D is undetermined. Germline CDR1 and CDR2: SGHAT and FQNNGV. V was cut by 0 bases and J by 8 bases, with 5 bases left in between. The CDR3 extends over 12 amino acids. CDR3 region: CASSLELEPQHF. CDR3 DNA: TGTGCCAGCAGCTTAGAATTGGAGCCCCAGCATTTT.

This clonotype has just a few counts. CDR3 loop: CASSQTGWDTEAFF. CDR3 coding DNA: TGCGCCAGCAGCCAAACAGGGTGGGACACTGAAGCTTTCTTT. The V gene is TRBV4-1, the J gene TRBJ1-1; TRBD1 is a possible D gene (6 bases). V was cut by 2 bases and J by 3 bases, with 10 bases left in between. This CDR3 contains 14 residues. CDR1 is MGHRA, CDR2 YSYEKL, per germline.

The chain joins TRBV4-1 to TRBJ2-7; D is undetermined. The ends were cut back, 5 bases at V and 5 bases at J, with 13 bases in the middle. Germline V gives CDR1 MGHRA, CDR2 YSYEKL. This CDR3 contains 13 residues. CDR3 nucleotides: TGCGCCAGCAGCGCCGCCTTCCTCGACGAGCAGTACTTC. Translation gives CASSAAFLDEQYF.

This clonotype has a count of ten or more. The germline gene is not matched at one end of the junction; a read error may be the cause. V usage is TRBV28 and J usage is TRBJ2-7; 8 bases map to TRBD1. Germline V gives CDR1 MDHEN, CDR2 SYDVKM. CDR3 length: 14 residues. CDR3 DNA: TGTGCCAGCAAGATGACAGGGGCAAACTACGCGCAGTACTTC. Its protein product is CASKMTGANYAQYF. Using reference TRBV28 and TRBJ2-7 for the parts outside the CDR3, the full variable domain is DVKVTQSSRYLVKRTGEKVFLECVQDMDHENMFWYRQDPGLGLRLIYFSYDVKMKEKGDIPEGYSVSREKKERFSLILESASTNQTSMYLCASKMTGANYAQYFGPGTRLTVT.

In this sample, this clonotype turned up many times. This rearrangement joins TRBV20-1 to TRBJ1-5, with 8 bases matching TRBD1. The germline V gene encodes CDR1 DFQATT and CDR2 SNEGSKA (reference sequence). The length of the CDR3 is 13 residues. The V gene end was trimmed by 6 bases and the J gene end by 5 bases; junction bases not matched to a gene: 6. The CDR3 DNA is TGCAGTGCCCTGGACAGGGCATATCAGCCCCAGCATTTT. Protein: CSALDRAYQPQHF.

The V gene is TRBV6-1, the J gene TRBJ2-4; 10 bases match TRBD1. Germline CDR1 reads MNHNS; CDR2 reads SASEGT. J lost 1 base, V lost 7 bases, and 10 bases had no gene match. The CDR3 has 17 residues. The CDR3: CASTRGQGRGAKNIQYF. The CDR3 bases are TGTGCCAGCACCCGGGGACAGGGGAGGGGGGCCAAAAACATTCAGTACTTC.

This clonotype has more than one count but fewer than ten. The genes are TRBV28 and TRBJ2-3, with 9 bases aligning to TRBD2. The ends lost 3 bases at V and 0 bases at J; junction bases unmatched: 7. The germline gives CDR1 MDHEN, CDR2 SYDVKM. The CDR3 length is 17 residues. The CDR3 DNA sequence: TGTGCCAGCAGTTTCTCAGCTAGCGGGATCAGCACAGATACGCAGTATTTT. Translation: CASSFSASGISTDTQYF.

This clonotype was seen many times. The chain combines TRBV28 with TRBJ1-2; D may be TRBD1 (5 bases). The CDR3 is made up of 15 amino acids. CDR1 is MDHEN and CDR2 is SYDVKM in the germline V gene. The V end lost 1 base, the J end lost 0 bases, and 9 bases lay between the germline ends. CDR3 loop: CASSLLGAANYGYTF. The CDR3 nucleotides are TGTGCCAGCAGTTTATTAGGGGCAGCTAACTATGGCTACACCTTC.

Ten or more counts support this clonotype. The CDR3 sequence is CASATGSFDEQYF. CDR3 in DNA: TGTGCCAGCGCCACGGGGTCATTTGACGAGCAGTACTTC. The rearrangement links TRBV6-1 to TRBJ2-7; perhaps TRBD2 as D (5 bases). CDR1 is MNHNS and CDR2 is SASEGT in the germline V gene. V lost 8 bases and J 5 bases, leaving 16 bases between the germline ends. The CDR3 loop spans 13 amino acids.

In the case of this clonotype: Given a much more abundant clone one base away, this may be a read error. The chain employs TRBV19 and TRBJ2-6; D gene uncertain. With 3 bases removed from V and 1 base from J, the gap between germline ends came to 22 bases. The CDR3 runs 20 residues. The germline CDR1 and CDR2 sequences are LNHDA and SQIVND (reference sequence). CDR3 residues: CASSILSWAATRSGANVLTF. In DNA form, the CDR3 reads TGTGCCAGTAGTATTTTGAGTTGGGCAGCCACCCGGTCTGGGGCCAACGTCCTGACTTTC.

This clonotype was counted a single time. This sequence is one base from a far larger clone and is likely a read error. The CDR3 DNA reads TGTGCCAGCAGTTACTCGATCGCGACAGGGGGTGGAGGTGGCTACACCTTC. Translation: CASSYSIATGGGGGYTF. V and J are TRBV6-6 and TRBJ1-2; 9 positions agree with TRBD1. From germline, CDR1 is MNHNY and CDR2 SVGAGI (reference sequence). The trim removed 0 bases at V and 7 bases at J, leaving 12 bases unmatched. CDR3 length: 17 amino acids.

This clonotype has a handful of counts. The junction does not match germline at one end; this may be a read error. J is TRBJ2-7 and V is TRBV13, with D maybe TRBD2 (7 bases). Germline CDR1 and CDR2: PRHDT and FYEKMQ (reference sequence). This CDR3 spans 16 amino acids. CDR3: CASSLVGGGSSYEQYF. CDR3 nucleotide sequence: TGTGCCAGCAGTTTAGTAGGGGGGGGTAGCTCCTACGAGCAGTACTTC.

This chain joins TRBV12-5 and TRBJ1-2; 10 positions agree with TRBD1. Germline CDR1 reads LGHNT; CDR2 reads FRNRAP. J gave up 6 bases and V 1 base, and 2 bases lay outside the gene matches. The CDR3 loop spans 14 amino acids. CDR3 amino acids: CASGLGDRGHGYTF. Here the CDR3 DNA reads TGTGCTAGTGGTTTGGGGGACAGGGGACATGGCTACACCTTC.

Turning to this clonotype: Possible read error: a much larger clone is one base away. This chain joins TRBV6-2 or TRBV6-3 and TRBJ1-1; the D is unclear. Germline V gene lookup returns CDR1 MNHEY and CDR2 SVGEGT. This CDR3 comprises 13 residues. The CDR3 DNA sequence: TGTGCCATCAGTGAGACCTCAGGTATTGAAGCTTTCTTT. Protein product: CAISETSGIEAFF.

This clonotype was counted at least ten times. The chain has TRBV9 and TRBJ1-5; perhaps TRBD1 as D (5 bases). The length of the CDR3 is 13 residues. Trimming cost V 2 bases and J 6 bases, with 9 bases left between them. Germline CDR1 SGDLS, CDR2 YYNGEE. The CDR3 DNA sequence: TGTGCCAGCAGCGTCGGCGGGGGTCAGCCCCAGCATTTT. It codes for CASSVGGGQPQHF. The full variable domain, completed using reference TRBV9 and TRBJ1-5, is DSGVTQTPKHLITATGQRVTLRCSPRSGDLSVYWYQQSLDQGLQFLIQYYNGEERAKGNILERFSAQQFPDLHSELNLSSLELGDSALYFCASSVGGGQPQHFGDGTRLSIL.